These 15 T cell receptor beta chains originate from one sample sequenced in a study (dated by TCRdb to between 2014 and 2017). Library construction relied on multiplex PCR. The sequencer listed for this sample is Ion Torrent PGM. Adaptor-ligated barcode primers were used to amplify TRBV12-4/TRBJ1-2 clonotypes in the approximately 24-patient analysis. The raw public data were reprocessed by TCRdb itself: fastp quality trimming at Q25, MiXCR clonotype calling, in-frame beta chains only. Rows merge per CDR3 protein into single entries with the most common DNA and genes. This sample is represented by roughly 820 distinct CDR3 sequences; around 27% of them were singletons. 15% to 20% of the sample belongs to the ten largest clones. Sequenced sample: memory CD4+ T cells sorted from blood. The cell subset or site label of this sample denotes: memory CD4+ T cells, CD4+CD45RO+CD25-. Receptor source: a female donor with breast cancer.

CDR3 amino acids: CASSFDTSNYGYTF. CDR3 bases: TGTGCCAGCAGTTTCGATACCTCTAACTATGGCTACACCTTC. V is TRBV12-3 or TRBV12-4 and J is TRBJ1-2; no firm D call. The CDR3 is 14 amino acids. V lost 3 bases and J lost 0, with 8 bases in between.

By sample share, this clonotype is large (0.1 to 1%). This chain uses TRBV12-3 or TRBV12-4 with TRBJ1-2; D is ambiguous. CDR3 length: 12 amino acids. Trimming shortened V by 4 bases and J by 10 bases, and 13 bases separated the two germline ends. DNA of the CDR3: TGTGCCAGCAGTTCCCGCGATAGAGACTACACCTTC. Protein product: CASSSRDRDYTF.

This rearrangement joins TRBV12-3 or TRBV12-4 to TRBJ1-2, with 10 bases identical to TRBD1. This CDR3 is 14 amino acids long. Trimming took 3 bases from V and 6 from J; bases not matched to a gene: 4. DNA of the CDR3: TGTGCCAGCAGTTTCCGGGACAGGGGTCATGGCTACACCTTC. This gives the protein CASSFRDRGHGYTF.

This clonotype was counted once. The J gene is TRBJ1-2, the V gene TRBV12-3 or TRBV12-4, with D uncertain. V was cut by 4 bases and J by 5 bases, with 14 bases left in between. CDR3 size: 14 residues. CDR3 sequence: CASSSTEGRYGYTF. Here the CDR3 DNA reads TGTGCCAGCAGTTCAACGGAGGGTAGATATGGCTACACCTTC.

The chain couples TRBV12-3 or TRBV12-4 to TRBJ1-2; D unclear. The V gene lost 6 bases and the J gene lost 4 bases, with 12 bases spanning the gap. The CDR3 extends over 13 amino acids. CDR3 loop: CASSYSGSYGYTF. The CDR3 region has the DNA TGTGCCAGCAGCTACTCCGGGTCCTATGGCTACACCTTC.

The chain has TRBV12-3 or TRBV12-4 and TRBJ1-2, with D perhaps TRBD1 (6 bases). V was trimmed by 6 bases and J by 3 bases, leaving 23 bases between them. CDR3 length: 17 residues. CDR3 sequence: CASSSTTGKLGDYGYTF. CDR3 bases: TGTGCCAGCAGCTCTACAACAGGGAAACTAGGTGACTATGGCTACACCTTC.

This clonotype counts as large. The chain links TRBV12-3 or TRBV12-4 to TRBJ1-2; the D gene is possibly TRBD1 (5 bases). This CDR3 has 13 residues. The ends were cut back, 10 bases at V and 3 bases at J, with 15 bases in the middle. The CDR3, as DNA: TGTGCCACTACTATAGGGGTGGACTATGGCTACACCTTC. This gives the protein CATTIGVDYGYTF.

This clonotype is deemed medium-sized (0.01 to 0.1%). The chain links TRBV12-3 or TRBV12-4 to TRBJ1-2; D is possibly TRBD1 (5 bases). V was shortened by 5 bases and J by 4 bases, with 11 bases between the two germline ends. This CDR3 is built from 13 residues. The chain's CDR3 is CASSRDGSYGYTF. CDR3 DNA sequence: TGTGCCAGCAGTCGGGACGGCTCCTATGGCTACACCTTC.

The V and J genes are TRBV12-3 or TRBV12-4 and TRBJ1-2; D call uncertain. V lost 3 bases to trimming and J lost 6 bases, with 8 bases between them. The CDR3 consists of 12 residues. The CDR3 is CASSLGWNGYTF. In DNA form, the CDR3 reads TGTGCCAGCAGTTTGGGTTGGAATGGCTACACCTTC.

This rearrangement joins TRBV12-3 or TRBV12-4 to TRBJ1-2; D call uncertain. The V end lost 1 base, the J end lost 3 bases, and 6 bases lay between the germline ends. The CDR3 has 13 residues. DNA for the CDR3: TGTGCCAGCAGTTTAGGGGATTACTATGGCTACACCTTC. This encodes CASSLGDYYGYTF.

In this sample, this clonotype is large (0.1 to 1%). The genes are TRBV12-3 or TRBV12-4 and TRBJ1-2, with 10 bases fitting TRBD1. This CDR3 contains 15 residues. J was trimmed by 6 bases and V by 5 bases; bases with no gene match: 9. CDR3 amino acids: CASSPPGQGFHGYTF. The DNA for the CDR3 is TGTGCCAGCAGTCCTCCGGGACAGGGGTTCCATGGCTACACCTTC.

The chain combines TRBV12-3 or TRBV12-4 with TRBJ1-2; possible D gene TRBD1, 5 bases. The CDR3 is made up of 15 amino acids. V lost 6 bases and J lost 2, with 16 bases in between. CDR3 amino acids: CASSQGLTVNYGYTF. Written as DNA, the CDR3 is TGTGCCAGCAGCCAGGGATTGACGGTCAACTATGGCTACACCTTC.

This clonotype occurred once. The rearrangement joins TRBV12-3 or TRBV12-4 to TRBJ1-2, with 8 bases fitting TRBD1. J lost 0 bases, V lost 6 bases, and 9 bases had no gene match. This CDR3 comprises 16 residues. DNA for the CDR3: TGTGCCAGCAGACACGGACAGGGAAGAGCTAACTATGGCTACACCTTC. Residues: CASRHGQGRANYGYTF.

CDR3 protein: CASSLVWPDGGYTF. The DNA for the CDR3 is TGTGCCAGCAGTTTAGTTTGGCCTGACGGTGGCTACACCTTC. The rearrangement uses TRBV12-3 or TRBV12-4 and TRBJ1-2; D gene uncertain. This CDR3 is built from 14 residues. Trimming cost V 1 base and J 7 bases, with 13 bases left between them.

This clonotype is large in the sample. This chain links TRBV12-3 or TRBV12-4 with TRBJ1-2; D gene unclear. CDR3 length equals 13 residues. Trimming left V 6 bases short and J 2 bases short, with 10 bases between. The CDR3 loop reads CASSPGGNYGYTF. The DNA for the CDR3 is TGTGCCAGCAGCCCCGGAGGGAACTATGGCTACACCTTC.